The clone carrying this TCR beta chain was detected many times. Its cognate antigen is unknown. This sample is drawn from a study of T-cell memory formation after mild COVID-19. Whole-study results and caveats: Pre-infection memory held some responding clones, suggesting pre-existing cross-reactive T cells responded. The authors left the SARS-CoV-2 specificity of second-wave clones peaking on day 37 unconfirmed. Shrinking CD4+ clones resided mostly in CM and EM, and CD8+ ones in EMRA.

In TCRdb, the 5' RACE reads were re-called with MiXCR into one record per CDR3 protein. Among approximately 250,000 distinct CDR3 sequences listed, 16% were seen once. The germline CDR1 and CDR2 sequences are MNHEY and SVGAGI. V was cut by 0 bases and J by 7 bases, with 9 bases left in between. The CDR3 spans 13 residues. The J gene is TRBJ1-2, the V gene TRBV6-5; tentatively, D is TRBD1 (6 bases). The receptor was derived from a man aged 18 to 30 who had mild COVID-19 (a few samples of this study predate the infection). Cell type and time point are not known. The sequencing sample was made of PBMCs or a T cell subset sorted from them (not recorded which). The CDR3 sequence: CASSYSRGRGYTF. The DNA of the CDR3 is TGTGCCAGCAGTTACTCCAGGGGCCGTGGCTACACCTTC.